This TCR beta chain was found in a study of cytotoxic CD8 clonotypes in ibrutinib-treated CLL. Study-wide results and limits: Treatment left the uncommon public clonotypes either contracted or stable in frequency. Progressing patients had sampling times that differed from those of sustained-remission patients.

Germline V lookup: CDR1 WNHNN, CDR2 SYGVQD (reference sequence). The ends were cut back, 5 bases at V and 10 bases at J, with 15 bases in the middle. The CDR3 sequence is 13 residues long. Investigators sought sequencing depths of between 1 in 200,000 and 1 in 1 million T cells. Sequencing used immunoSEQ multiplex PCR; TCRdb keeps in-frame clones, though not all of them. The sample lists about 44,000 clones, over 60% occurring once. As concerns this clone: The target antigen is unknown.

PBMCs that had been cryopreserved were the source of approximately 2 micrograms of genomic DNA for TCR beta libraries. Sequenced here: PBMCs, sampled after 12 months of ibrutinib treatment. The J gene is TRBJ2-1, the V gene TRBV10-1; TRBD1 or TRBD2 may be the D gene (5 bases each). The receptor was derived from a human donor with chronic lymphocytic leukemia. CDR3: CASSRGPSREQFF. The CDR3 DNA follows: TGCGCCAGCAGTCGGGGACCGTCCCGGGAGCAGTTCTTC.